This TCR beta chain was identified during a study of shared clonotypes between healthy human individuals. Study context: Every donor yielded three CD4 naive, three CD4 memory, two CD8 naive and one CD8 memory plate.

Points from the study as a whole: Across subsets, estimated richness was generally greater for naive than for memory populations. Read depth was anticipated to influence clonotype sharing among donors.

In its sample, this clone was seen once. What it recognizes is unknown. The CDR3 spans 14 residues. Deletions cut 3 bases from V and 5 bases from J, with 14 bases between. Looked up from germline, CDR1 is MNHEY and CDR2 is SMNVEV (reference sequence). Original processing methods: Quality scores were absent from the junction-only immunoSEQ sequences, so filtering differed. Some clones are missing from TCRdb's copy, which holds only in-frame ones; the method was immunoSEQ multiplex PCR. V, J and clone size are taken as reported in that table, and D and trimming were inferred from the DNA itself. The sample shows a few hundred thousand clones, more than 75% of them seen only once.

The specimen was memory CD8+ T cells sorted from blood. Subset of the sample: CD45RO+ cells pooled with CCR7-negative TemRA cells. The V call is TRBV27, the J call TRBJ2-7, with D perhaps TRBD2 (6 bases). The receptor's source is a young man in good health. CDR3: CASSFRLGVNEQYF. The CDR3 DNA is TGTGCCAGCAGTTTCCGACTAGGGGTCAACGAGCAGTACTTC.